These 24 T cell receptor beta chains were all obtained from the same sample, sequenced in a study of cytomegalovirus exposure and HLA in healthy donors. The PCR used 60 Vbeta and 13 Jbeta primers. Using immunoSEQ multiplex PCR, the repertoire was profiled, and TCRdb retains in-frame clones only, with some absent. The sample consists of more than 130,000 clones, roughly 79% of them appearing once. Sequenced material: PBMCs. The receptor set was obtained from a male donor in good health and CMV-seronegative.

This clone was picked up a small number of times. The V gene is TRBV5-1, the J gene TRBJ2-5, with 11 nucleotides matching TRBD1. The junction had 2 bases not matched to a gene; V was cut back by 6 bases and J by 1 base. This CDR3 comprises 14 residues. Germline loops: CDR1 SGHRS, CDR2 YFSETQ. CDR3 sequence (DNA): TGCGCCAGCACCGGGACAGGGGGCCAAGAGACCCAGTACTTC. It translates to CASTGTGGQETQYF. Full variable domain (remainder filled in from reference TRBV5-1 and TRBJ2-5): KAGVTQTPRYLIKTRGQQVTLSCSPISGHRSVSWYQQTPGQGLQFLFEYFSETQRNKGNFPGRFSGRQFSNSRSEMNVSTLELGDSALYLCASTGTGGQETQYFGPGTRLLVL.

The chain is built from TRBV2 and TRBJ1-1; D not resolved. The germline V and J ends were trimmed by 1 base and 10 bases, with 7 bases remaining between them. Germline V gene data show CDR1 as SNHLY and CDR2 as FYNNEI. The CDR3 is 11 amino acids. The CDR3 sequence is CASSEGSGAFF. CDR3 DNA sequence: TGTGCCAGCAGTGAAGGGTCGGGAGCTTTCTTT.

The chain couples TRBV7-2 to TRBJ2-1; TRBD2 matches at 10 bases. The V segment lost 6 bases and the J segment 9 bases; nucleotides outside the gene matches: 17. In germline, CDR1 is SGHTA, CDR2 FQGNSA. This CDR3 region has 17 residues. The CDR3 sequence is CASRDTPLAGVQIEQFF. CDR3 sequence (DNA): TGTGCCAGCAGAGATACCCCGCTAGCGGGGGTGCAGATTGAGCAGTTCTTC.

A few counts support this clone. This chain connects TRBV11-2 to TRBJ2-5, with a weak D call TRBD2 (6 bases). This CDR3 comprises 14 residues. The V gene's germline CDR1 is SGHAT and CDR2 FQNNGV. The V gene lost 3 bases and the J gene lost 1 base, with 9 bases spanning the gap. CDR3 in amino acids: CASSLGGLQETQYF. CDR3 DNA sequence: TGTGCCAGCAGCTTGGGGGGACTCCAAGAGACCCAGTACTTC.

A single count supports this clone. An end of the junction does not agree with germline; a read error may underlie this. CDR3 in DNA: TGTTCCAGCAGGTTCGCAGGGGAATCCTACAATGAGCAGTTCTTC. Its translation: CSSRFAGESYNEQFF. The rearrangement uses TRBV7-9 and TRBJ2-1, with D tentatively TRBD1 (6 bases). Germline V lookup: CDR1 SEHNR, CDR2 FQNEAQ (reference sequence). The CDR3 has 15 amino acids.

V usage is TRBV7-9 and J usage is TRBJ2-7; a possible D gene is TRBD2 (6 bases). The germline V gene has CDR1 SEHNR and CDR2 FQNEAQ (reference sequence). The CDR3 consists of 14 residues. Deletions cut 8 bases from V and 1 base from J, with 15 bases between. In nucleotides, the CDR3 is TGTGCCAGCGGCCGCGGAGGGGCTTCCTACGAGCAGTACTTC. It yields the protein CASGRGGASYEQYF.

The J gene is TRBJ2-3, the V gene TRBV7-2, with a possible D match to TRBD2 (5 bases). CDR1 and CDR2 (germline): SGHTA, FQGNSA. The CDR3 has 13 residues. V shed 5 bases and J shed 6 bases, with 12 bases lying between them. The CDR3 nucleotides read TGTGCCAGCAGCGGGTGGTCGGGGGATACGCAGTATTTT. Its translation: CASSGWSGDTQYF.

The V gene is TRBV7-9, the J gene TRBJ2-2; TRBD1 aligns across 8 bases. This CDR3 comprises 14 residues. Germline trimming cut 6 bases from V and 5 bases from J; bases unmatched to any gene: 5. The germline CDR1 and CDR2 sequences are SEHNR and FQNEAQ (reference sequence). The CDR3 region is CASRYRTGTGELFF. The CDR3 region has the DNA TGTGCCAGCAGGTACCGGACAGGGACCGGGGAGCTGTTTTTT.

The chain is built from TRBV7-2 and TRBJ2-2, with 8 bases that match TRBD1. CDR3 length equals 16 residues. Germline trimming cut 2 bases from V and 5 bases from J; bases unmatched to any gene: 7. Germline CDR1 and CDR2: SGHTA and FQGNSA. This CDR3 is CASSLRAGGYTGELFF. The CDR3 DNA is TGTGCCAGCAGCTTAAGGGCAGGGGGCTATACCGGGGAGCTGTTTTTT.

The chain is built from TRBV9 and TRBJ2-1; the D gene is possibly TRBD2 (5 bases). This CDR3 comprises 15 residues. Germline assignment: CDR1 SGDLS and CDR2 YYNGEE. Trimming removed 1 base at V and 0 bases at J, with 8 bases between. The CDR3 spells CASSVSTSSYNEQFF. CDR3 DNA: TGTGCCAGCAGCGTATCCACTAGCTCCTACAATGAGCAGTTCTTC.

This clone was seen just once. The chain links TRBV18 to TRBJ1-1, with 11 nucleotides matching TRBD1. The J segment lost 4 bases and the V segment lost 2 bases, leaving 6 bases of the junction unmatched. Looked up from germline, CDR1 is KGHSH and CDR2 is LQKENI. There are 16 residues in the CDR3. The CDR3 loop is CASSPTGTGGSTEAFF. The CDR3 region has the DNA TGTGCCAGCTCACCAACCGGGACAGGGGGGAGCACTGAAGCTTTCTTT.

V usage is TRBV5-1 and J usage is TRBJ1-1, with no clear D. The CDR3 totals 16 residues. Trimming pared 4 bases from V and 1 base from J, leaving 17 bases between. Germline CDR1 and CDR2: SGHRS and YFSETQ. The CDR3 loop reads CASSPYPNFRNTEAFF. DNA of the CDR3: TGCGCCAGCAGCCCCTATCCCAATTTCCGGAACACTGAAGCTTTCTTT.

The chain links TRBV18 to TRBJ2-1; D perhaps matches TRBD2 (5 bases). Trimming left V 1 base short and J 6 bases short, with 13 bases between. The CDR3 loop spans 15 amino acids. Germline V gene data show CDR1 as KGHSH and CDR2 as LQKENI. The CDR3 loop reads CASSPLEGGVNEQFF. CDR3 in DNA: TGTGCCAGCTCACCACTCGAAGGAGGAGTCAATGAGCAGTTCTTC.

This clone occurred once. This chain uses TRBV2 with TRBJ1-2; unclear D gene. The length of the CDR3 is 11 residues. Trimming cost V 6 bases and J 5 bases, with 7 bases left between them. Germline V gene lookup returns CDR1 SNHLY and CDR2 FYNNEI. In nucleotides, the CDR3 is TGTGCCAGCAGGGGCCTTTATGGCTACACCTTC. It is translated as CASRGLYGYTF.

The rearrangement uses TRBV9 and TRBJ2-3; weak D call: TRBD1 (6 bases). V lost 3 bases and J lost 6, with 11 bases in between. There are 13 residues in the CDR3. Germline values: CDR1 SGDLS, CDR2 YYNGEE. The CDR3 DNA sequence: TGTGCCAGCAGCGCCAGGGGCCGGGATACGCAGTATTTT. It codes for CASSARGRDTQYF.

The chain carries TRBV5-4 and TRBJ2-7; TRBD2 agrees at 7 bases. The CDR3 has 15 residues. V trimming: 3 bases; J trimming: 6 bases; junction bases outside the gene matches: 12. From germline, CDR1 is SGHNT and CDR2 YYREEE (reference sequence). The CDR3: CASSSPGGTYSEQYF. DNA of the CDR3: TGTGCCAGCAGCTCACCGGGGGGTACGTATTCCGAGCAGTACTTC. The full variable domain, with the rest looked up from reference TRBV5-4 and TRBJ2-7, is ETGVTQSPTHLIKTRGQQVTLRCSSQSGHNTVSWYQQALGQGPQFIFQYYREEENGRGNFPPRFSGLQFPNYSSELNVNALELDDSALYLCASSSPGGTYSEQYFGPGTRLTVT.

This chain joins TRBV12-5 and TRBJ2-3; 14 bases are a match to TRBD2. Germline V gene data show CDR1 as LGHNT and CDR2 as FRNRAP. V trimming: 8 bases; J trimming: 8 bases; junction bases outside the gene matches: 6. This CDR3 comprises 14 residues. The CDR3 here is CASRTSGGFGTQYF. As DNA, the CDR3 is TGTGCTAGTCGGACTAGCGGGGGGTTTGGTACGCAGTATTTT.

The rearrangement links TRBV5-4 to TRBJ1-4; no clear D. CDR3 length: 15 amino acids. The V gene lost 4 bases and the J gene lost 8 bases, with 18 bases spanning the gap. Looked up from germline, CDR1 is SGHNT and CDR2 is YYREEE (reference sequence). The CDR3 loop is CASSRGGRLTEKLFF. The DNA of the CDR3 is TGTGCCAGCAGCCGCGGCGGCCGGTTAACGGAAAAACTGTTTTTT.

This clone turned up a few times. The CDR3 reads CASSVQAGDMNTEAFF. DNA for the CDR3: TGTGCCAGCAGCGTCCAGGCGGGCGATATGAACACTGAAGCTTTCTTT. The chain joins TRBV9 to TRBJ1-1; D remains unclear. Per the germline V gene, CDR1 is SGDLS and CDR2 is YYNGEE. The V and J ends lost 2 bases and 0 bases respectively, with 14 bases between them. The CDR3 is 16 amino acids.

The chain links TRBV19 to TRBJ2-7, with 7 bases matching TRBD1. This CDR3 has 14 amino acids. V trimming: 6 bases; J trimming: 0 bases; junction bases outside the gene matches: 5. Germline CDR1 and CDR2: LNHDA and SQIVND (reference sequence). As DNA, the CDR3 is TGTGCCAGTAGCCTGGGACAGAACTCCTACGAGCAGTACTTC. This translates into CASSLGQNSYEQYF.

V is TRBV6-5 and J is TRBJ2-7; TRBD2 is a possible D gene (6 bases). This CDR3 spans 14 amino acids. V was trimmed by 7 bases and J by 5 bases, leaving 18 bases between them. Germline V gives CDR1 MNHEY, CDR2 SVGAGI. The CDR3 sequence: CASTYRAGGDEQYF. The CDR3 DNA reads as TGTGCCAGCACCTACCGGGCTGGCGGGGACGAGCAGTACTTC.

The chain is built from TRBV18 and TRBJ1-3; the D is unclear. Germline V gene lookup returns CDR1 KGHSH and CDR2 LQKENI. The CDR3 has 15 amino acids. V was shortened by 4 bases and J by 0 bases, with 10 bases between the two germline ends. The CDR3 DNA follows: TGTGCCAGCTCACGGGGTGCGGGCTCTGGAAACACCATATATTTT. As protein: CASSRGAGSGNTIYF.

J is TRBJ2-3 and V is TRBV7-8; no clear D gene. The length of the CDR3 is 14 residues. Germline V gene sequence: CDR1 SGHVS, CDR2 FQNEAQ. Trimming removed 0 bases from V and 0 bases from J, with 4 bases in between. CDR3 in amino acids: CASSLARSTDTQYF. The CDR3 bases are TGTGCCAGCAGCTTAGCACGGAGCACAGATACGCAGTATTTT.

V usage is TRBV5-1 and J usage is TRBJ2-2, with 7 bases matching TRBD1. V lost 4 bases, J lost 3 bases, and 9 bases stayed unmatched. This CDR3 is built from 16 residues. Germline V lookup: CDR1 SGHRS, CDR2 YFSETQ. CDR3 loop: CASSGDRAYYTGELFF. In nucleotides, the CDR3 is TGCGCCAGCAGCGGCGACAGGGCTTATTACACCGGGGAGCTGTTTTTT.